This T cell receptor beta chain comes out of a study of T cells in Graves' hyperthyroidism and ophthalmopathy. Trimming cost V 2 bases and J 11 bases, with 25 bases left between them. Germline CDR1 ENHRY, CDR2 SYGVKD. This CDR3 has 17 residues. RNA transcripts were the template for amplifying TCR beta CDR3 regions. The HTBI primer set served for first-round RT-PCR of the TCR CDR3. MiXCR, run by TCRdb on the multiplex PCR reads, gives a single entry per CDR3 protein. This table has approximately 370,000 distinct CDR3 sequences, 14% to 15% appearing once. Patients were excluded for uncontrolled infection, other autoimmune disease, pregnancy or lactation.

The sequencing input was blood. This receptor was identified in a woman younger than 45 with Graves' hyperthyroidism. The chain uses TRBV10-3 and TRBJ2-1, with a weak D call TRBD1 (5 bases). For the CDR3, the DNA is TGTGCCATCAGTGAGCTAACTCAGGGCCCTATCAACGATAAGCAGTTCTTC. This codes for CAISELTQGPINDKQFF.